Below, one T cell receptor beta chain is given with its context. Its antigen is not known. The CDR3 covers 16 residues. The germline V gene has CDR1 SGHTA and CDR2 FQGNSA. J gave up 7 bases and V 6 bases, and 8 bases lay outside the gene matches. The unexposed donors gave CD4+ T cells in about 2011-2018, prior to COVID-19. CD4+ T cells were isolated from the cells after around eleven days of culture. This entry comes from a study of CD4 T cells in relation to SARS-CoV-2 and coronaviruses. The data were produced by immunoSEQ multiplex PCR, yet TCRdb's version contains in-frame clones alone and is incomplete. The sample lists just over 15,000 clones; roughly 80% were seen once.

The specimen sequenced was CD4+ T cells from PBMCs, cultured in vitro. The clonotype was recovered from a human donor in good health. The chain employs TRBV7-2 and TRBJ2-1, with 14 bases matching TRBD2. DNA of the CDR3: TGTGCCAGCAGGAGACCGGGACTAGCGGGAGTTAATGAGCAGTTCTTC. This codes for CASRRPGLAGVNEQFF.